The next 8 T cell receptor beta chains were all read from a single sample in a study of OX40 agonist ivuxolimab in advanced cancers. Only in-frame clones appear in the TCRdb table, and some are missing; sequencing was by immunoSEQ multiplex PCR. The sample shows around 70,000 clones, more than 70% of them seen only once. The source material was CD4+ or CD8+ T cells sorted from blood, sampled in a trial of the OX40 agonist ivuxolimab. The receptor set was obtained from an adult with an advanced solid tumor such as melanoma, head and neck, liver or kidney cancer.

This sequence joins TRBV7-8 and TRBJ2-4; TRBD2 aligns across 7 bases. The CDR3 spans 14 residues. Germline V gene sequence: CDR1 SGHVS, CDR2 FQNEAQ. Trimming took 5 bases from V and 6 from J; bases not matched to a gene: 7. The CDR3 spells CASSPTSVGNIQYF. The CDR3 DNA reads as TGTGCCAGCAGCCCAACTAGCGTCGGAAACATTCAGTACTTC.

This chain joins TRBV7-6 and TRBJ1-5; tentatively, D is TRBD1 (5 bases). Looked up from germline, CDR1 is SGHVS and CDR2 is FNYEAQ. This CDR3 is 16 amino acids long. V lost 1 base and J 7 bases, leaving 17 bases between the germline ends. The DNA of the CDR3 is TGTGCCAGCAGCTTAGTCGCGGGTAGCGCAGGGCAGCCCCAGCATTTT. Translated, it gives CASSLVAGSAGQPQHF.

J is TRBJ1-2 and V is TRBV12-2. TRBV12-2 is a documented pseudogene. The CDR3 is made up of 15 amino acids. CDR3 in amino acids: CASRCCQFRWGGYTF. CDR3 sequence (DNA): TGTGCAAGTCGCTGCTGCCAATTCCGGTGGGGAGGCTACACCTTC.

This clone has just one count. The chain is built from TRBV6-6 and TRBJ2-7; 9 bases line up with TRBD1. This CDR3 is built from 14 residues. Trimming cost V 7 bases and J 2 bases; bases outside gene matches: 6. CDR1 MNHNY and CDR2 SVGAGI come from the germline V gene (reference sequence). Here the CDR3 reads CASKAGTGTYEQYF. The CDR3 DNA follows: TGTGCCAGCAAAGCCGGGACAGGGACCTACGAGCAGTACTTC.

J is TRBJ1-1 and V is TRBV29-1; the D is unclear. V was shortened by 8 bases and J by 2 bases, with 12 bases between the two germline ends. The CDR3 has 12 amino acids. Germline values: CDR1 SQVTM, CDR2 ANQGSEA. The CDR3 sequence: CSIQDSNTEAFF. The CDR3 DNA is TGCAGCATCCAGGACTCAAACACTGAAGCTTTCTTT.

The CDR3 region has the DNA TGTGCCAGCAGTTTATCGATACCAGGGTGGGGCGGCTACACCTTC. Encoded protein: CASSLSIPGWGGYTF. The rearrangement uses TRBV27 and TRBJ1-2; possibly TRBD1 for D (5 bases). The length of the CDR3 is 15 residues. V gave up 0 bases and J gave up 8 bases, with 16 bases separating them. Germline CDR1 MNHEY, CDR2 SMNVEV (reference sequence).

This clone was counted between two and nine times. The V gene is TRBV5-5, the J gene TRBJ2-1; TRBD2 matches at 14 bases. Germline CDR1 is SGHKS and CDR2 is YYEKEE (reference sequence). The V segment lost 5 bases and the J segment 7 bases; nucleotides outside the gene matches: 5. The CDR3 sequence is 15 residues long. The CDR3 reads CASSRRLAGGNEQFF. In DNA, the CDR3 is TGTGCCAGCAGTCGGAGACTAGCGGGGGGGAATGAGCAGTTCTTC.

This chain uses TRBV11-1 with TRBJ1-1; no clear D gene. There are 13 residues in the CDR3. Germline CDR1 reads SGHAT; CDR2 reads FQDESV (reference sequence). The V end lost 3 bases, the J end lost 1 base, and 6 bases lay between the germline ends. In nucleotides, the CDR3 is TGTGCCAGCAGCTTTGGAGGGAACACTGAAGCTTTCTTT. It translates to CASSFGGNTEAFF.